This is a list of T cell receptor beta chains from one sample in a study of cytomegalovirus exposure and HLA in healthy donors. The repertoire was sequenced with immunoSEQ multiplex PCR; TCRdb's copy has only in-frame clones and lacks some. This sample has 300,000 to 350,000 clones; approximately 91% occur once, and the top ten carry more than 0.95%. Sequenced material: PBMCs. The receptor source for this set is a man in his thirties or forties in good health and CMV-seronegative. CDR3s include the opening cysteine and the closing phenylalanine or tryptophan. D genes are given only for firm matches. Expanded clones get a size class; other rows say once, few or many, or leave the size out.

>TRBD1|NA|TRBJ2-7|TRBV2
CASSEGQGAEEQYF
TGTGCCAGCAGTGAAGGACAGGGGGCGGAGGAGCAGTACTTC
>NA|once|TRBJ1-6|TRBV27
CASSPYRATGSPLHF
TGTGCCAGCAGCCCCTACAGGGCCACAGGATCACCCCTCCACTTT
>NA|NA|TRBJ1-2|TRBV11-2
CASSLRTVQEGYTF
TGTGCCAGCAGCTTACGTACCGTCCAGGAAGGCTACACCTTC
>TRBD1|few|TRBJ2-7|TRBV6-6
CASSLTGQGVNEQYF
TGTGCCAGCAGTTTGACCGGACAGGGGGTTAACGAGCAGTACTTC
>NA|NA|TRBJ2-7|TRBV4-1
CASSQGDNREQYF
TGCGCCAGCAGCCAAGGTGACAATCGGGAGCAGTACTTC
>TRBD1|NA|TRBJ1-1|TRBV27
CASSLYYVTGTASEAFF
TGTGCCAGCAGTTTATATTACGTAACCGGGACAGCGTCTGAAGCTTTCTTT
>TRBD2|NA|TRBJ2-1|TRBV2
CASSRLASRSYNEQFF
TGTGCCAGCAGCCGACTAGCGAGTCGCTCCTACAATGAGCAGTTCTTC
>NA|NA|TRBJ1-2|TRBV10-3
CAISQGSSYGYTF
TGTGCCATCAGCCAGGGGTCTAGCTATGGCTACACCTTC
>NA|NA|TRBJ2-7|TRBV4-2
CASSQARDTSYEQYF
TGTGCCAGCAGCCAAGCCCGGGACACCTCCTACGAGCAGTACTTC
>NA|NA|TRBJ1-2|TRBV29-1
CSVLGGAGESNYGYTF
TGCAGCGTCCTCGGCGGGGCGGGGGAATCTAACTATGGCTACACCTTC
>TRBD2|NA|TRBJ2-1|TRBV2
CASSVWGGGTNNEQFF
TGTGCCAGCAGTGTGTGGGGGGGTGGGACTAACAATGAGCAGTTCTTC
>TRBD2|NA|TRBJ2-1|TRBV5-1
CASSLEGSGGRDEQFF
TGCGCCAGCAGCTTGGAGGGTAGCGGGGGGCGCGATGAGCAGTTCTTC
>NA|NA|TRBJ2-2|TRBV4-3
CASSQVQGTGELFF
TGCGCCAGCAGCCAAGTTCAGGGCACCGGGGAGCTGTTTTTT
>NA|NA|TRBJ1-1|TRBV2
CASSRRTVAFF
TGTGCCAGCAGCCGCAGAACCGTCGCTTTCTTT
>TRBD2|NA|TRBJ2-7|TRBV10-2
CASSESRGVFSYEQYF
TGCGCCAGCAGTGAGTCGCGGGGGGTTTTCTCCTACGAGCAGTACTTC
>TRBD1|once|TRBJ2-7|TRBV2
CASREQGNFDEQYF
TGTGCCAGCAGGGAACAGGGGAACTTCGACGAGCAGTACTTC
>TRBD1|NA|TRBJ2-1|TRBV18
CASSPPGQGGNEQFF
TGTGCCAGCTCACCACCCGGACAGGGGGGCAATGAGCAGTTCTTC
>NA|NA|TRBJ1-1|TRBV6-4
CASSDFRQPHTEAFF
TGTGCCAGCAGTGACTTCCGACAGCCACACACTGAAGCTTTCTTT
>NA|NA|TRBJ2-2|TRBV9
CASSVQGYTGELFF
TGTGCCAGCAGCGTCCAGGGATACACCGGGGAGCTGTTTTTT
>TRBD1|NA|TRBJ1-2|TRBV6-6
CASSSSGTGSYGYTF
TGTGCCAGCAGTTCTTCCGGGACAGGGTCCTATGGCTACACCTTC
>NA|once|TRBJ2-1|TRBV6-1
CASSRTESTYNEQFF
TGTGCCAGCAGCCGGACAGAGTCAACCTACAATGAGCAGTTCTTC
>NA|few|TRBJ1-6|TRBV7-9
CASSSGVGSPLHF
TGTGCCAGCAGCTCCGGAGTCGGCTCTCCCCTCCACTTT
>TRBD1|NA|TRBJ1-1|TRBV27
CASSSRQGGMVKNTEAFF
TGTGCCAGCAGTTCTCGACAGGGTGGAATGGTAAAGAACACTGAAGCTTTCTTT
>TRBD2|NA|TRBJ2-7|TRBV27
CASSLAPLAGGDEQYF
TGTGCCAGCAGTTTAGCCCCCCTAGCGGGGGGTGATGAGCAGTACTTC
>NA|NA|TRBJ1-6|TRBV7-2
CASSSLGLNNSPLHF
TGTGCCAGCAGCTCCCTAGGCCTGAATAATTCACCCCTCCACTTT
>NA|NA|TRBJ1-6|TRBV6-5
CASSFTDNSPLHF
TGTGCCAGCAGCTTCACAGATAATTCACCCCTCCACTTT
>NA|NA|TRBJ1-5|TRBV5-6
CASSFGQSPPQHF
TGTGCCAGCAGCTTCGGACAGTCACCGCCCCAGCATTTT
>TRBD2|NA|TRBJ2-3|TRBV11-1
CASSATVAGVEDTQYF
TGTGCCAGCAGCGCCACGGTAGCGGGGGTAGAGGATACGCAGTATTTT
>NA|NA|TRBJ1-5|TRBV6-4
CASSVAQGNNQPQHF
TGTGCCAGCAGTGTAGCCCAGGGCAACAATCAGCCCCAGCATTTT
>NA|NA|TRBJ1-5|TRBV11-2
CASSLDLQANQPQHF
TGTGCCAGCAGCTTAGATCTGCAGGCTAATCAGCCCCAGCATTTT
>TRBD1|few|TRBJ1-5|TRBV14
CASSPLGTGNQPQHF
TGTGCCAGCAGCCCTTTAGGGACAGGCAATCAGCCCCAGCATTTT
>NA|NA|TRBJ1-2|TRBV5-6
CASSLVRAGYTF
TGTGCCAGCAGCTTGGTGCGGGCTGGCTACACCTTC
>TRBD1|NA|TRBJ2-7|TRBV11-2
CASSLDQGQGYEQYF
TGTGCCAGCAGCTTAGATCAGGGACAGGGGTACGAGCAGTACTTC
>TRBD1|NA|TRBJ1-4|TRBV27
CASSSSTGVNEKLFF
TGTGCCAGCAGTTCCTCGACAGGGGTGAATGAAAAACTGTTTTTT
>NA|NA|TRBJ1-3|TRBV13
CASSLMGGAGNTIYF
TGTGCCAGCAGCTTAATGGGAGGCGCTGGAAACACCATATATTTT
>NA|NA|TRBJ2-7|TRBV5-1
CASSLEQGWIHEQYF
TGCGCCAGCAGCTTGGAGCAGGGTTGGATCCACGAGCAGTACTTC
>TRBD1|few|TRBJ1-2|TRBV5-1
CASSSDRDRGFGYTF
TGCGCCAGCAGCTCAGACCGGGACAGGGGGTTTGGCTACACCTTC
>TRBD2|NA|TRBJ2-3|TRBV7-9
CASSFGGGAGSTDMQYF
TGTGCCAGCAGCTTCGGCGGGGGGGCTGGGAGCACAGATATGCAGTATTTT
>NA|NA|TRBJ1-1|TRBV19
CASSIGEEYTEAFF
TGTGCCAGTAGTATAGGCGAGGAATACACTGAAGCTTTCTTT
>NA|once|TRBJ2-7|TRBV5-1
CASSLSGTRTSYEQYF
TGCGCCAGCAGCTTGAGCGGCACCCGCACCTCCTACGAGCAGTACTTC
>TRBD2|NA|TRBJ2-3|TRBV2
CASCRAGAKSTDTQYF
TGTGCCAGCTGCCGAGCGGGGGCCAAAAGCACAGATACGCAGTATTTT
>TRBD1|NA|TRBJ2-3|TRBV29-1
CSVLTGGRMAQYF
TGCAGCGTCTTGACAGGGGGGAGAATGGCGCAGTATTTT
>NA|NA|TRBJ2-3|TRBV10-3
CAISDVLGGAGTDTQYF
TGTGCCATCAGTGATGTCCTAGGGGGGGCCGGGACAGATACGCAGTATTTT
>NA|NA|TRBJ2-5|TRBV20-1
CSASARETQYF
TGCAGTGCTAGCGCCCGGGAGACCCAGTACTTC
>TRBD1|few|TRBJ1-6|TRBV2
CASRGQAMEGSPLHF
TGTGCCAGCAGAGGACAGGCCATGGAGGGTTCACCCCTCCACTTT
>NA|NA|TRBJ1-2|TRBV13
CASSEGHGTIGSYGYTF
TGTGCCAGCAGCGAGGGACACGGGACGATTGGAAGCTATGGCTACACCTTC
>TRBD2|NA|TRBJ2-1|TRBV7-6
CASSSLPAGGGEQFF
TGTGCCAGCAGCTCGCTGCCAGCGGGGGGTGGTGAGCAGTTCTTC
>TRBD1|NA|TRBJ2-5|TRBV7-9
CASRPPTGESETQYF
TGTGCCAGCAGGCCTCCGACAGGGGAGAGCGAGACCCAGTACTTC
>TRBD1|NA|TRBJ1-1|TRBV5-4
CASSVDRAFEAFF
TGTGCCAGCAGCGTCGACAGGGCTTTTGAAGCTTTCTTT
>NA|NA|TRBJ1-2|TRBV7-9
CASSLVGGQNYGYTF
TGTGCCAGCAGCTTAGTCGGAGGTCAGAACTATGGCTACACCTTC
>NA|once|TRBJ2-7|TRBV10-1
CASSDRPYEQYF
TGCGCCAGCAGCGACAGGCCCTACGAGCAGTACTTC
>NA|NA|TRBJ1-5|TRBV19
CASGRTESNQPQHF
TGTGCCAGTGGGAGGACTGAAAGCAATCAGCCCCAGCATTTT
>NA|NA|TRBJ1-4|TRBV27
CASSSPGANEKLFF
TGTGCCAGCAGTTCCCCGGGGGCTAATGAAAAACTGTTTTTT
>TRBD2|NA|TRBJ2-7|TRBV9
CASSVGTSGGYEQYF
TGTGCCAGCAGCGTAGGGACTAGCGGGGGCTACGAGCAGTACTTC
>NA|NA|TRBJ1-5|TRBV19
CASSIDNRRTGFNQPQHF
TGTGCCAGTAGTATAGATAACCGCCGAACAGGGTTCAATCAGCCCCAGCATTTT
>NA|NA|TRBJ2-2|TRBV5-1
CASSSTGNTGELFF
TGCGCCAGCAGCTCGACAGGGAACACCGGGGAGCTGTTTTTT
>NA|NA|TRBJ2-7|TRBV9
CASSGRGGDEQYF
TGTGCCAGCAGCGGAAGGGGCGGGGACGAGCAGTACTTC